This TCR beta chain comes out of a study of shared clonotypes between healthy human individuals. Input per replicate PCR of unsorted PBMC was about 270 ng DNA, corresponding to roughly 30,000 T cell genomes. Under the authors' procedure: ImmunoSEQ yielded junction-only sequences lacking quality scores, so filtering differed. Assay: immunoSEQ multiplex PCR; the TCRdb copy retains only in-frame clones and omits some. V and J calls and clone size are those listed in that table; D and trimming were worked out from the DNA. The table shows fewer than 600,000 clones, with around three quarters occurring only once. Worth noting for this clone: Its antigen is still unknown.

Germline V gene lookup returns CDR1 MDHEN and CDR2 SYDVKM. Trimming shortened V by 4 bases and J by 5 bases, and 18 bases separated the two germline ends. The CDR3 length is 15 residues. Findings and caveats of the study: It was the few donors that limited the genetic and exposure-history diversity represented. The researchers took only blood, and tissue repertoires probably look different.

The sample comprised PBMCs. The chain couples TRBV28 to TRBJ2-7, with D tentatively TRBD2 (6 bases). This TCR came from a woman aged 35 to 49 in good health. Some clones in this sample may be carry-over from other donors' samples. CDR3 amino acids: CASSSTGSFAHEQYF. The CDR3 DNA reads TGTGCCAGCAGTTCAACCGGGAGTTTTGCCCACGAGCAGTACTTC.